The rows below give T cell receptor beta chains drawn from one sample of a study of OX40 agonist ivuxolimab in advanced cancers. Here immunoSEQ multiplex PCR was the method, and the copy in TCRdb shows in-frame clones only, minus some. The repertoire has roughly 61,000 clones, about nine tenths of them found once; the top ten carry about a quarter. The sequenced sample was CD4+ or CD8+ T cells sorted from blood, obtained in a trial of the OX40 agonist ivuxolimab. These receptors were taken from an adult with an advanced solid tumor such as melanoma, head and neck, liver or kidney cancer. Each CDR3 is given with its conserved first and last residue. The D gene is left open where the match is weak. Size is omitted from some rows. Given values are once, few, many or a class for expanded clones.

d_gene	v_gene	abundance	j_gene	CDR3nt	CDR3aa
.	TRBV10-3	.	TRBJ2-6	TGTGCCATCAGTGAGTCTTCGGGGGCAGGTGGGGCCAACGTCCTGACTTTC	CAISESSGAGGANVLTF
.	TRBV9	.	TRBJ2-7	TGTGCCAGCAGCTTTCAAACAGGGTTTGCCTACGAGCAGTACTTC	CASSFQTGFAYEQYF
.	TRBV6-5	.	TRBJ2-2	TGTGCCAGCAGCCAGAGCACCGGGGAGCTGTTTTTT	CASSQSTGELFF
.	TRBV4-3	.	TRBJ1-2	TGCGCCAGCAGCCAAGATTGGGAAGGTAGTTCCGGTTCTAACTATGGCTACACCTTC	CASSQDWEGSSGSNYGYTF
.	TRBV2	.	TRBJ1-2	TGTGCCAGCAGTGGTCGACAAATGGTCATTGGCTACACCTTC	CASSGRQMVIGYTF
TRBD2	TRBV15	.	TRBJ2-4	TGTGCCACCAGCCTCGGGGGGGGAAACATTCAGTACTTC	CATSLGGGNIQYF
.	TRBV6-5	.	TRBJ2-1	TGTGCCAGCAGTTACTCCGGGACCGACTACAATGAGCAGTTCTTC	CASSYSGTDYNEQFF
.	TRBV9	.	TRBJ1-5	TGTGCCAGCAGCGCGGGGACAAATCAGCCCCAGCATTTT	CASSAGTNQPQHF
.	TRBV25-1	.	TRBJ2-1	TGTGCCAGCAGTGATAGCGGCCCCTACAATGAGCAGTTCTTC	CASSDSGPYNEQFF
TRBD1	TRBV2	.	TRBJ2-3	TGTGCCAGCAGTGATTTTTGGACAGGTACAGATACGCAGTATTTT	CASSDFWTGTDTQYF
.	TRBV28	.	TRBJ1-6	TGTGCCAGCAGCCGGGGTTTCTCCTATAATTCACCCCTCCACTTT	CASSRGFSYNSPLHF
TRBD2	TRBV30	.	TRBJ2-7	TGTGCCTGGAGTGCTAGCGGGGGCTCCTACGAGCAGTACTTC	CAWSASGGSYEQYF
TRBD1	TRBV28	.	TRBJ2-7	TGTGCCAGCACCTCGACAGGGGGGTACGAGCAGTACTTC	CASTSTGGYEQYF
.	TRBV25-1	.	TRBJ2-2	TGTGCCACCCGACTATCCGAGAACACCGGGGAGCTGTTTTTT	CATRLSENTGELFF
TRBD1	TRBV6-5	.	TRBJ1-2	TGTGCCAGCAGTTACTCTGAGGGGGCTGGAAGCTACACCTTC	CASSYSEGAGSYTF
.	TRBV7-9	.	TRBJ1-1	TGTGCCAGCAGCTTAGGGGGCGGGGCGGACGTCGAAGCTTTCTTT	CASSLGGGADVEAFF
.	TRBV28	.	TRBJ2-1	TGTGCCAGCAGCTCCCGGGCCTCCTACAATGAGCAGTTCTTC	CASSSRASYNEQFF
.	TRBV6-4	.	TRBJ1-5	TGTGCCAGCAGTGCGAACAGTAACAATCAGCCCCAGCATTTT	CASSANSNNQPQHF
TRBD2	TRBV7-6	.	TRBJ2-6	TGTGCCAGCAGCTTCATGCTAGCGGGGGGGCCGTCTGGGGCCAACGTCCTGACTTTC	CASSFMLAGGPSGANVLTF
.	TRBV7-9	.	TRBJ2-7	TGTGCCAGCAGCCCCCCCCACTACGAGCAGTACTTC	CASSPPHYEQYF
.	TRBV20-1	few	TRBJ1-2	TGCAGTGCTCCCGGGGGCTACACCTTC	CSAPGGYTF
.	TRBV5-1	.	TRBJ2-2	TGCGCCAGCAGCTTGGAAGCGGTAAACACCGGGGAGCTGTTTTTT	CASSLEAVNTGELFF
TRBD1	TRBV4-2	.	TRBJ2-7	TGTGCCAGCAGCCAGGGAGAGGACAGGGACTGGTACGAGCAGTACTTC	CASSQGEDRDWYEQYF
.	TRBV6-1	.	TRBJ1-5	TGTGCCAGCAGTTTAAATCAGCCCCAGCATTTT	CASSLNQPQHF
TRBD2	TRBV11-2	.	TRBJ2-1	TGTGCCAGCATCCTACGGGGGGAAAGTTACAATGAGCAGTTCTTC	CASILRGESYNEQFF
.	TRBV28	.	TRBJ1-5	TGTGCCAGCAGTTTCGACGGAAATCAGCCCCAGCATTTT	CASSFDGNQPQHF
.	TRBV27	.	TRBJ2-6	TGTGCCAGCACCCACTCTGGGGCCAACGTCCTGACTTTC	CASTHSGANVLTF